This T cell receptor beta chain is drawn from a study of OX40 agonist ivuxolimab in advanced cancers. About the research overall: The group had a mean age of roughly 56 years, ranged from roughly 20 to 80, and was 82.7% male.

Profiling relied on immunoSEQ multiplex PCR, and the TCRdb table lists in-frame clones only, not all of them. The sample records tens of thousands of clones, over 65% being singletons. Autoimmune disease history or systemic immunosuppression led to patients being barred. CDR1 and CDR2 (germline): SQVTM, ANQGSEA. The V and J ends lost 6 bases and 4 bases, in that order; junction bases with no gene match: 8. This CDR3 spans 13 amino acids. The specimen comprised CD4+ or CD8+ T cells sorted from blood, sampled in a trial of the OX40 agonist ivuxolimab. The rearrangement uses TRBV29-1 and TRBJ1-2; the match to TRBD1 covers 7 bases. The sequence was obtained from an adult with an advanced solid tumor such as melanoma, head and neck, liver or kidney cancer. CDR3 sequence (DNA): TGCAGCGTGCGATCCAGGGGGTCCTATGGCTACACCTTC. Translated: CSVRSRGSYGYTF.